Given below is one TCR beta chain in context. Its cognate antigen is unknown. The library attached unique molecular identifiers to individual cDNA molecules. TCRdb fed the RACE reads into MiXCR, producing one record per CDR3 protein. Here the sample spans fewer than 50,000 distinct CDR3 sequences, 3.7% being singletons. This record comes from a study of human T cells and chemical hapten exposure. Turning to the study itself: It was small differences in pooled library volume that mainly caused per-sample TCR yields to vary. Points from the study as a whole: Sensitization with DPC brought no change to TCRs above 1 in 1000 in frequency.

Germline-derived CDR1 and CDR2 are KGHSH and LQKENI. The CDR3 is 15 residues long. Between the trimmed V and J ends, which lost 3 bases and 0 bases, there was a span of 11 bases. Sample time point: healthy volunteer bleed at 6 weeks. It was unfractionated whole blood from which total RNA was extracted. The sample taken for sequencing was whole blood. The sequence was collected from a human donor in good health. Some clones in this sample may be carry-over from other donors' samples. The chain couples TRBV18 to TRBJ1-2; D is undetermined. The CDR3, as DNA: TGTGCCAGCTCACCCAACACTATTTCTAACTATGGCTACACCTTC. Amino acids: CASSPNTISNYGYTF.